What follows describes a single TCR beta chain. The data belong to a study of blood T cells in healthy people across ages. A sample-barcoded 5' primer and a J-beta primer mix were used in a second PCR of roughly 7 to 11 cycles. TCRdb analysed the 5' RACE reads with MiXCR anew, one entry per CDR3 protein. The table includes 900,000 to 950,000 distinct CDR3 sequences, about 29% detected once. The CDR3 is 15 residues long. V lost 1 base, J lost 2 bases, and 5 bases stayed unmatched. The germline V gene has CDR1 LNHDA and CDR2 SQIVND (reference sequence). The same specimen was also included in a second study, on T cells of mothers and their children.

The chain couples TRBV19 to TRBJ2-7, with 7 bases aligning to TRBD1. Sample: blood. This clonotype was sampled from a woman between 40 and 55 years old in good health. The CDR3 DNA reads TGTGCCAGTAGTATAGGGACAGGCTCACCCTACGAGCAGTACTTC. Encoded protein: CASSIGTGSPYEQYF.